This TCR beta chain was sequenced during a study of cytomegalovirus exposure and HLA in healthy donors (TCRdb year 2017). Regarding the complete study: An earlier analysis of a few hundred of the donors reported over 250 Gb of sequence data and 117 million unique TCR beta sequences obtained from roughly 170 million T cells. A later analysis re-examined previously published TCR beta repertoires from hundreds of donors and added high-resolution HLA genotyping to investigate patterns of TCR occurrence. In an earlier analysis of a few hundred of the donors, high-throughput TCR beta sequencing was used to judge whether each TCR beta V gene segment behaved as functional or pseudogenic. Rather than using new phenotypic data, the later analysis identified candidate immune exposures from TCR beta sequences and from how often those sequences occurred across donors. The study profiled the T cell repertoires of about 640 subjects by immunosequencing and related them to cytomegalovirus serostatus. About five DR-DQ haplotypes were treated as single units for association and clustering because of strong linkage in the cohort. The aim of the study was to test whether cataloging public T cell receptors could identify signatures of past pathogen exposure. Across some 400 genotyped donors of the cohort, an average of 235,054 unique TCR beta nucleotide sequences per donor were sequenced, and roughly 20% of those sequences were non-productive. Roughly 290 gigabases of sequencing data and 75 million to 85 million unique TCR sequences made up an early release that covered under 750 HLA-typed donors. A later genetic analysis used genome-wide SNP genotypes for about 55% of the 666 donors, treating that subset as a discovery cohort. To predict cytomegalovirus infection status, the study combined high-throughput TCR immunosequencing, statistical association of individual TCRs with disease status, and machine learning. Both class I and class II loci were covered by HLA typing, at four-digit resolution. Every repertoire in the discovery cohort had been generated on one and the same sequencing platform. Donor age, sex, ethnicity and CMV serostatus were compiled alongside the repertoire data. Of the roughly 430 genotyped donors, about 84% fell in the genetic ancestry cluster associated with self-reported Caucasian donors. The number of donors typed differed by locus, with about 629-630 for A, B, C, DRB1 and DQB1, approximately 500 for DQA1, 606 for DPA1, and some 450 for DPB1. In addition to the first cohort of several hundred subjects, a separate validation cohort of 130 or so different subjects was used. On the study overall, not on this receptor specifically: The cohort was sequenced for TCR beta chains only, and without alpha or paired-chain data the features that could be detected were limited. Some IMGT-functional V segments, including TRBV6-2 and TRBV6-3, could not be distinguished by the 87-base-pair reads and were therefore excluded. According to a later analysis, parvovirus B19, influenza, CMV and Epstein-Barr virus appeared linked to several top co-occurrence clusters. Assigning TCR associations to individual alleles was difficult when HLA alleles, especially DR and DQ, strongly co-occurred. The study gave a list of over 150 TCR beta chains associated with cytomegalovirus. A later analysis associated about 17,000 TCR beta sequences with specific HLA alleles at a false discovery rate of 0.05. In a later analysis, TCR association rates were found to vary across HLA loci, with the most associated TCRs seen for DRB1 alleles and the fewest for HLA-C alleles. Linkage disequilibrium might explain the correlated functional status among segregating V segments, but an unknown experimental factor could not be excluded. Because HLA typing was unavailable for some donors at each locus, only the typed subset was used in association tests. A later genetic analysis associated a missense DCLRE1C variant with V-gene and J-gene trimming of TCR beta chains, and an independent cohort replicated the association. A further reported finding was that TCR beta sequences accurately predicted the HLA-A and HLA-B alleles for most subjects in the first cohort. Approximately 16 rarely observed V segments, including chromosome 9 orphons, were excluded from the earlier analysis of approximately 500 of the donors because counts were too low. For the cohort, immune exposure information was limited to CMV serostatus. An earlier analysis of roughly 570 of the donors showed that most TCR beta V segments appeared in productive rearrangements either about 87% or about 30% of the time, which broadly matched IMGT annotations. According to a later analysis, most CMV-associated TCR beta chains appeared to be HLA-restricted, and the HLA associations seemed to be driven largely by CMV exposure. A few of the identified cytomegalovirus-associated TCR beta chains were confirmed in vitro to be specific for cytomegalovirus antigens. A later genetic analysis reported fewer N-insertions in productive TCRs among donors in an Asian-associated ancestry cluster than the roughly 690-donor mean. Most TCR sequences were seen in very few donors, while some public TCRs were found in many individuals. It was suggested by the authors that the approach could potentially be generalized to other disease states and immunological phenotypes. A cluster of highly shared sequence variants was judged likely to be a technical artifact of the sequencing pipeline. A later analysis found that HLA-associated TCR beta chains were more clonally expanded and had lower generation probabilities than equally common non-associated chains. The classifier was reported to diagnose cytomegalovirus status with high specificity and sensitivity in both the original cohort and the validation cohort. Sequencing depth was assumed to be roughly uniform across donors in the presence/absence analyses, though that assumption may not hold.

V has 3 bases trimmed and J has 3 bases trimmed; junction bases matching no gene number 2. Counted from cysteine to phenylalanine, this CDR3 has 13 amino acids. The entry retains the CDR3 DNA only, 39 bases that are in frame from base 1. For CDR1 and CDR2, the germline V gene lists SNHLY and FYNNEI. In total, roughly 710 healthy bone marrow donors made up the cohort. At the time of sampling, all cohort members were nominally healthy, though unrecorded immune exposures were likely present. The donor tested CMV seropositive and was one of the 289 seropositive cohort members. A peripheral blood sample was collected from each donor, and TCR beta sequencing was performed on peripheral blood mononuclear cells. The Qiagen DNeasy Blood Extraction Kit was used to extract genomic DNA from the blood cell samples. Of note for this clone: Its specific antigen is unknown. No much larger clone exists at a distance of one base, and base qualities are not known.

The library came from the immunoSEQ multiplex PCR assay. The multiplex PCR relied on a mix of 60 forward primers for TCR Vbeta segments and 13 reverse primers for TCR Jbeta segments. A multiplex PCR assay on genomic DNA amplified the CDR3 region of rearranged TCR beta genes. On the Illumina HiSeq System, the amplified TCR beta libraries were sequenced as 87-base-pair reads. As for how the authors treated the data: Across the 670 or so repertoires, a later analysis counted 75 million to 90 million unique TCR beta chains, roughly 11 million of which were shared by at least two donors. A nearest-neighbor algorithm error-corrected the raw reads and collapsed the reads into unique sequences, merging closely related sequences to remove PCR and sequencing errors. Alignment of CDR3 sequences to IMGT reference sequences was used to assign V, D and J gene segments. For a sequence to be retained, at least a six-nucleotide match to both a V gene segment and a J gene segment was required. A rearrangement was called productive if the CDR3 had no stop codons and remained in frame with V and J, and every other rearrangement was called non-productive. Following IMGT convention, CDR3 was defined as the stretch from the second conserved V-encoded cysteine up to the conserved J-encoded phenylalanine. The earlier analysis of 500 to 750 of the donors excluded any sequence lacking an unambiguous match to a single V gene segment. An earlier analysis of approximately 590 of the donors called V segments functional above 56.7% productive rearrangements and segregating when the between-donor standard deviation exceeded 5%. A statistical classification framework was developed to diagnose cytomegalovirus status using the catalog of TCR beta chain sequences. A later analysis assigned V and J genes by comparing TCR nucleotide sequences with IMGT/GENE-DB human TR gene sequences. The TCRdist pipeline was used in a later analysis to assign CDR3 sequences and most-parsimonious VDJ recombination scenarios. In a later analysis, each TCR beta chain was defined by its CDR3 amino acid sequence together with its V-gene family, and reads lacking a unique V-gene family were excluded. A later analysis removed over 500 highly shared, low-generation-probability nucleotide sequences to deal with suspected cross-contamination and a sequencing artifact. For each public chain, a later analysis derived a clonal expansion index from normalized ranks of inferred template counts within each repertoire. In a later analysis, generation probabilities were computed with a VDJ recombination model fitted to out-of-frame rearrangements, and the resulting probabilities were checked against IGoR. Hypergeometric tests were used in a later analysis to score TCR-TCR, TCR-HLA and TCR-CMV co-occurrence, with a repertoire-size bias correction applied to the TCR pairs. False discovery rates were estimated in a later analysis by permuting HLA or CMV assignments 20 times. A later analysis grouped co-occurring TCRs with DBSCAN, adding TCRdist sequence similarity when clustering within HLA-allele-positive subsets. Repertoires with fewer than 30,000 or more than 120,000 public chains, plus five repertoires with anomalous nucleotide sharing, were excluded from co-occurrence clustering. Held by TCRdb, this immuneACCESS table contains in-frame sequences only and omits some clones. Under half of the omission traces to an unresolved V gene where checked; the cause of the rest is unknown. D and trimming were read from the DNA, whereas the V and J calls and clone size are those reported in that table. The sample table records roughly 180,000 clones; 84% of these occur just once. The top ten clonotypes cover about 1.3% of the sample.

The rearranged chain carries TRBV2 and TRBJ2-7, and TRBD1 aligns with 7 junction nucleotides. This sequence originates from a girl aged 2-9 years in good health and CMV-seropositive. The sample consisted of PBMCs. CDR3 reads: CASSERTGYEQYF. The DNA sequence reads TGTGCCAGCAGTGAGAGGACAGGCTACGAGCAGTACTTC. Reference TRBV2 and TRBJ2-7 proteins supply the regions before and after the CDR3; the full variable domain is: EPEVTQTPSHQVTQMGQEVILRCVPISNHLYFYWYRQILGQKVEFLVSFYNNEISEKSEIFDDQFSVERPDGSNFTLKIRSTKLEDSAMYFCASSERTGYEQYFGPGTRLTVT.